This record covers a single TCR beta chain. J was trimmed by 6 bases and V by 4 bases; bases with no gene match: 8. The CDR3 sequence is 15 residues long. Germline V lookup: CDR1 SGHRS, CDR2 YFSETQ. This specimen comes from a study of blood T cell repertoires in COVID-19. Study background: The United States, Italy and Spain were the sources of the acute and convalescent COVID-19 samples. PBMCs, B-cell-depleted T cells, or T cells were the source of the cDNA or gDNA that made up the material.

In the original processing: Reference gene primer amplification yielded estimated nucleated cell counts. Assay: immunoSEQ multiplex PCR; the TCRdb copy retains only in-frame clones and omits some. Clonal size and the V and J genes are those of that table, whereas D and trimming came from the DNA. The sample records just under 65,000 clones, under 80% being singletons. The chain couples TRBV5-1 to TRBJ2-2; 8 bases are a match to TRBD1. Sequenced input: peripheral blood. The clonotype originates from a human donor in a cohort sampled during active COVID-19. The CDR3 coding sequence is TGCGCCAGCAGCGCCCGGACAGGGTACCCCGGGGAGCTGTTTTTT. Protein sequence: CASSARTGYPGELFF.